These T cell receptor beta chains were read from a single sample in a study of shared clonotypes between healthy human individuals. Generated by immunoSEQ multiplex PCR, the TCRdb table keeps only in-frame clones and is missing some. Altogether roughly 770,000 clones are present, 96% being singletons, with the ten largest covering about 0.25%. Sequences were obtained from naive CD8+ T cells sorted from blood. The receptors originated from a young man in good health. The CDR3 runs from the conserved cysteine through the conserved F or W. A D gene is named only where the DNA matches it firmly. Clone size, where shown, is once, few, many, or a class for clones that have expanded.

J: TRBJ2-1; D: TRBD1; size: -; V: TRBV27; DNA: TGTGCCAGCAGTTGGGCGACAGGGGGTGGCAATGAGCAGTTCTTC; CDR3: CASSWATGGGNEQFF
J: TRBJ2-1; D: TRBD2; size: -; V: TRBV4-3; DNA: TGCGCCAGCAGCCAAGAGTGGACTAGCGGCTACAATGAGCAGTTCTTC; CDR3: CASSQEWTSGYNEQFF
J: TRBJ1-5; D: -; size: -; V: TRBV27; DNA: TGTGCCAGCAGTTTATTCAAAGGGCAGCCCCAGCATTTT; CDR3: CASSLFKGQPQHF
J: TRBJ2-7; D: -; size: -; V: TRBV28; DNA: TGTGCCAGCAGTTCTCGCCTAGAATCCTACGAGCAGTACTTC; CDR3: CASSSRLESYEQYF
J: TRBJ2-2; D: -; size: -; V: TRBV7-9; DNA: TGTGCCAGCAGCCCGCGCACCGGGGAGCTGTTTTTT; CDR3: CASSPRTGELFF
J: TRBJ2-7; D: TRBD2; size: -; V: TRBV5-1; DNA: TGCGCCAGCAGCTTGTTCGAGGGAGGGGTCTACGAGCAGTACTTC; CDR3: CASSLFEGGVYEQYF
J: TRBJ2-7; D: -; size: -; V: TRBV4-1; DNA: TGCGCCAGCAGCCAAGGGGTTAGGGAGGACCTCTACGAGCAGTACTTC; CDR3: CASSQGVREDLYEQYF
J: TRBJ2-7; D: TRBD1; size: -; V: TRBV10-1; DNA: TGCGCCACCCGCCCGGACAGGGGAGCCTACGAGCAGTACTTC; CDR3: CATRPDRGAYEQYF
J: TRBJ1-5; D: TRBD1; size: -; V: TRBV28; DNA: TGTGCCAGCATCCAGGGGGCCGGTCAGCCCCAGCATTTT; CDR3: CASIQGAGQPQHF
J: TRBJ2-7; D: TRBD2; size: -; V: TRBV7-9; DNA: TGTGCCAGCAGCTCCATTCTATCTTCTAGCGGGAGTGCCTACGAGCAGTACTTC; CDR3: CASSSILSSSGSAYEQYF
J: TRBJ2-3; D: -; size: once; V: TRBV10-2; DNA: TGCGCCAGCAGTCGGACCAGCACAGATACGCAGTATTTT; CDR3: CASSRTSTDTQYF
J: TRBJ2-7; D: TRBD1; size: -; V: TRBV27; DNA: TGTGCCAGCAGCACCGGGACAGGGTCCTACGAGCAGTACTTC; CDR3: CASSTGTGSYEQYF
J: TRBJ2-3; D: -; size: -; V: TRBV4-1; DNA: TGCGCCAGCAGCCAAGTCCAGGCACGATCATCCACAGATACGCAGTATTTT; CDR3: CASSQVQARSSTDTQYF
J: TRBJ2-3; D: TRBD2; size: -; V: TRBV4-1; DNA: TGCGCCAGCAGACTCACTAGCGGGATTGAGGGAACAGATACGCAGTATTTT; CDR3: CASRLTSGIEGTDTQYF
J: TRBJ1-5; D: TRBD1; size: -; V: TRBV6-5; DNA: TGTGCCAGCAGTGATGACAGGGGCGGTCAGCCCCAGCATTTT; CDR3: CASSDDRGGQPQHF
J: TRBJ1-1; D: -; size: -; V: TRBV29-1; DNA: TGCAGCGTTGAAGATATAGGGTTGGCTTTCTTT; CDR3: CSVEDIGLAFF
J: TRBJ1-5; D: -; size: -; V: TRBV27; DNA: TGTGCCAGCAGTTTGGTGTCGAGCAATCAGCCCCAGCATTTT; CDR3: CASSLVSSNQPQHF
J: TRBJ2-1; D: -; size: -; V: TRBV7-2; DNA: TGTGCCAGCAGCTTAGAAGTACAGCTTCCGTTTTACAATGAGCAGTTCTTC; CDR3: CASSLEVQLPFYNEQFF
J: TRBJ1-1; D: TRBD1; size: few; V: TRBV6-1; DNA: TGTGCCACCCGAGGACAGGGTATCGTCGGAACTGAAGCTTTCTTT; CDR3: CATRGQGIVGTEAFF
J: TRBJ2-7; D: -; size: -; V: TRBV13; DNA: TGTGCCAGCAGCCCCGGGACCTCTTCCTACGAGCAGTACTTC; CDR3: CASSPGTSSYEQYF
J: TRBJ2-7; D: TRBD2; size: once; V: TRBV2; DNA: TGTGCCAGCAGATCGACTAGCGGGAGTCGGGGCGAGCAGTACTTC; CDR3: CASRSTSGSRGEQYF
J: TRBJ2-7; D: -; size: -; V: TRBV7-9; DNA: TGTGCCAGCAGCTTTAGCCCCTACGAGCAGTACTTC; CDR3: CASSFSPYEQYF
J: TRBJ2-2; D: TRBD2; size: -; V: TRBV29-1; DNA: TGCAGCATCGGACTAGCGGGATTCCACACCGGGGAGCTGTTTTTT; CDR3: CSIGLAGFHTGELFF
J: TRBJ1-1; D: -; size: -; V: TRBV7-3; DNA: TGTGCCAGCAGCTTAAATGGGGGAGGGGTCAACACTGAAGCTTTCTTT; CDR3: CASSLNGGGVNTEAFF
J: TRBJ1-2; D: -; size: -; V: TRBV6-5; DNA: TGTGCCAGCAGCGTTCGACATACGGACAACTATGGCTACACCTTC; CDR3: CASSVRHTDNYGYTF
J: TRBJ1-5; D: -; size: -; V: TRBV28; DNA: TGTGCCAGCAGTTTCAGTATATTGGGGGAGAACGGCAATCAGCCCCAGCATTTT; CDR3: CASSFSILGENGNQPQHF
J: TRBJ2-5; D: -; size: -; V: TRBV7-9; DNA: TGTGCCAGCAGGAAGGGACAGACAGGGACTGTATGGTACCAAGAGACCCAGTACTTC; CDR3: CASRKGQTGTVWYQETQYF